The 4 T cell receptor beta chains listed next were all sequenced from one sample in a study of early T cells in non-severe SARS-CoV-2 infection. MiXCR was run by TCRdb on the 5' RACE reads, yielding one entry per CDR3 protein. The table shows 110,000 or so distinct CDR3 sequences, with around an eighth occurring only once. The sequenced sample consisted of whole blood. Receptors originate from an adult who was a healthcare worker with PCR-confirmed SARS-CoV-2 infection or an uninfected control (not recorded which).

The chain couples TRBV7-8 to TRBJ2-1; D is unresolved. CDR1 is SGHVS and CDR2 is FQNEAQ in the germline V gene. Trimming took 1 base from V and 5 from J, leaving 3 bases between them. This CDR3 region has 12 residues. CDR3 sequence (DNA): TGTGCCAGCAGCTTAGGGAACAATGAGCAGTTCTTC. Its protein is CASSLGNNEQFF.

This clonotype came up many times. The chain has TRBV7-2 and TRBJ2-2; D gene unclear. The germline V gene encodes CDR1 SGHTA and CDR2 FQGNSA. Trimming cost V 3 bases and J 6 bases, with 17 bases left between them. The CDR3 spans 16 residues. CDR3 residues: CASSLPGRSFSGELFF. The DNA for the CDR3 is TGTGCCAGCAGCTTGCCGGGCCGTTCATTTTCCGGGGAGCTGTTTTTT.

The rearrangement joins TRBV2 to TRBJ2-2, with 13 bases identical to TRBD2. The CDR3 covers 15 residues. Germline lookup yields CDR1 SNHLY and CDR2 FYNNEI. J was trimmed by 6 bases and V by 7 bases; bases with no gene match: 5. The CDR3 sequence: CASILLAGGPGELFF. DNA for the CDR3: TGTGCCAGCATTTTACTAGCGGGGGGGCCCGGGGAGCTGTTTTTT.

This clonotype was counted ten times or more. CDR3 protein: CASSQEREQYF. DNA for the CDR3: TGTGCCAGCAGCCAAGAGCGGGAGCAGTACTTC. This rearrangement joins TRBV3-1 to TRBJ2-7, with unresolved D. Trimming stripped 0 bases from V and 7 bases from J, with 4 bases between. The germline gives CDR1 LGHDT, CDR2 YNNKEL (reference sequence). The CDR3 totals 11 residues.